The 17 T cell receptor beta chains reported below all come from one sample, sequenced in a study of shared clonotypes between healthy human individuals. Using immunoSEQ multiplex PCR, the repertoire was profiled, and TCRdb retains in-frame clones only, with some absent. The sample includes around 2.1 million clones, just over 90% of them seen just once. Naivety among CD8 cells was defined by CD45RO negativity and positive CCR7 selection, thereby excluding terminally differentiated effector memory CD45RA+ cells. The source material was naive CD8+ T cells from PBMCs. These receptors originate from a man between 18 and 29 years old in good health. Some clones in this sample may be carry-over from other donors' samples.

This clone has just a few counts. This sequence joins TRBV6-4 and TRBJ2-2, with 8 bases matching TRBD1. Germline CDR1 and CDR2: MRHNA and SNTAGT. V lost 4 bases, J lost 6 bases, and 7 bases stayed unmatched. CDR3 length: 15 residues. CDR3 protein: CASSGGQGEAGELFF. The CDR3 coding sequence is TGTGCCAGCAGTGGTGGACAGGGAGAAGCCGGGGAGCTGTTTTTT.

This rearrangement joins TRBV7-3 to TRBJ2-1; D remains ambiguous. This CDR3 has 16 amino acids. Trimming removed 4 bases from V and 5 bases from J, with 18 bases in between. Per the germline V gene, CDR1 is SGHTA and CDR2 is FQGTGA. The chain's CDR3 is CASSSAASGGDNEQFF. The CDR3 bases are TGTGCCAGCAGCTCCGCCGCCTCTGGTGGAGACAATGAGCAGTTCTTC.

The rearrangement uses TRBV4-3 and TRBJ2-5; D gene unclear. Germline V gives CDR1 LGHNA, CDR2 YSLEER. The CDR3 sequence is 14 residues long. The ends were cut back, 5 bases at V and 5 bases at J, with 15 bases in the middle. The CDR3 sequence: CASSAKLFGETQYF. The CDR3 DNA is TGCGCCAGCAGCGCCAAGCTGTTCGGGGAGACCCAGTACTTC.

The V and J genes are TRBV7-6 and TRBJ2-7, with TRBD2 matching over 10 bases. The junction had 10 bases not matched to a gene; V was cut back by 0 bases and J by 2 bases. Germline V gives CDR1 SGHVS, CDR2 FNYEAQ. CDR3 length: 18 residues. CDR3 nucleotides: TGTGCCAGCAGCTTAGCTGAATCTTCGCTAGCGGGAGCCTACGAGCAGTACTTC. This gives the protein CASSLAESSLAGAYEQYF.

The chain employs TRBV18 and TRBJ2-7; no definite D call. The CDR3 runs 13 residues. Trimming removed 2 bases at V and 1 base at J, with 6 bases between. Germline loops: CDR1 KGHSH, CDR2 LQKENI. The DNA for the CDR3 is TGTGCCAGCTCACCATTGGCATCCTACGAGCAGTACTTC. Translation: CASSPLASYEQYF.

The chain employs TRBV27 and TRBJ1-5; 7 bases map to TRBD1. The J segment lost 3 bases and the V segment lost 10 bases, leaving 15 bases of the junction unmatched. The CDR3 covers 16 residues. Per germline, CDR1 MNHEY and CDR2 SMNVEV (reference sequence). The CDR3 protein is CATRGSWGFPNQPQHF. The CDR3 DNA is TGTGCCACCAGGGGGAGTTGGGGTTTCCCCAATCAGCCCCAGCATTTT.

This clone showed up just a few times. V gene TRBV29-1 combines with J gene TRBJ1-2; D call uncertain. CDR1 and CDR2 (germline): SQVTM, ANQGSEA. The CDR3 is 11 amino acids. V gave up 7 bases and J gave up 3 bases, with 9 bases separating them. This CDR3 is CSAVADYGYTF. Here the CDR3 DNA reads TGCAGCGCCGTGGCGGACTATGGCTACACCTTC. Filled out from reference TRBV29-1 and TRBJ1-2, the complete variable domain reads SAVISQKPSRDICQRGTSLTIQCQVDSQVTMMFWYRQQPGQSLTLIATANQGSEATYESGFVIDKFPISRPNLTFSTLTVSNMSPEDSSIYLCSAVADYGYTFGSGTRLTVV.

The chain links TRBV7-9 to TRBJ2-7, with D perhaps matching TRBD1 or TRBD2 (5 bases each). The CDR3 covers 15 residues. The germline V gene has CDR1 SEHNR and CDR2 FQNEAQ (reference sequence). Between the trimmed V and J ends, which lost 5 bases and 3 bases, there was a span of 17 bases. This CDR3 is CASSPRVGTLYEQYF. In DNA form, the CDR3 reads TGTGCCAGCAGCCCGAGGGTAGGGACCCTCTACGAGCAGTACTTC.

A remark on this clone: This CDR3 is also generated by other DNA sequences in the sample. In nucleotides, the CDR3 is TGTGCCAGCAGCTTGGGGGGGGATACGCAGTATTTT. Amino acid sequence: CASSLGGDTQYF. V gene TRBV5-4 combines with J gene TRBJ2-3, with D perhaps assigned TRBD1 or TRBD2 (5 bases each). CDR1 SGHNT and CDR2 YYREEE come from the germline V gene (reference sequence). This CDR3 has 12 residues. V dropped 0 bases and J dropped 6 bases, with 5 bases sitting between them.

V usage is TRBV10-3 and J usage is TRBJ2-2, with a weak D call TRBD1 (6 bases). The germline V gene encodes CDR1 ENHRY and CDR2 SYGVKD. V was clipped by 3 bases and J by 4 bases, with 12 bases between them. CDR3 length: 15 amino acids. The CDR3 reads CAISDPATGTGELFF. As DNA, the CDR3 is TGTGCCATCAGTGATCCAGCGACAGGCACCGGGGAGCTGTTTTTT.

The chain recombines TRBV5-1 with TRBJ2-1; no clear D. The CDR3 runs 12 residues. Germline-derived CDR1 and CDR2 are SGHRS and YFSETQ. V lost 6 bases and J 5 bases, leaving 9 bases between the germline ends. CDR3 residues: CASILYDNEQFF. DNA for the CDR3: TGCGCCAGCATTTTATATGACAATGAGCAGTTCTTC.

The chain carries TRBV28 and TRBJ1-2; 9 bases are a match to TRBD1. Germline V gene data show CDR1 as MDHEN and CDR2 as SYDVKM. This CDR3 comprises 15 residues. V was pared by 2 bases and J by 4 bases, with 5 bases of the junction left unmatched. In DNA form, the CDR3 reads TGTGCCAGCAGTTTAGGAGGACAGGGGACCTATGGCTACACCTTC. Residues: CASSLGGQGTYGYTF.

This chain connects TRBV19 to TRBJ2-1; possible D gene TRBD2, 6 bases. The CDR3 covers 14 residues. Germline-derived CDR1 and CDR2 are LNHDA and SQIVND (reference sequence). V lost 5 bases, J lost 5 bases, and 13 bases lay in between. CDR3: CASSPGGANNEQFF. The DNA of the CDR3 is TGTGCCAGTAGTCCCGGAGGGGCCAACAATGAGCAGTTCTTC.

The chain carries TRBV5-1 and TRBJ1-3, with a weak D call TRBD1 (5 bases). In germline, CDR1 is SGHRS, CDR2 YFSETQ. With 2 bases removed from V and 2 bases from J, the gap between germline ends came to 26 bases. The CDR3 contains 20 residues. Written as DNA, the CDR3 is TGCGCCAGCAGCTTAGGACTGACACATCCGTCGGGGGATCCTGGAAACACCATATATTTT. It is translated as CASSLGLTHPSGDPGNTIYF. Using reference TRBV5-1 and TRBJ1-3 for the parts outside the CDR3, the full variable domain is KAGVTQTPRYLIKTRGQQVTLSCSPISGHRSVSWYQQTPGQGLQFLFEYFSETQRNKGNFPGRFSGRQFSNSRSEMNVSTLELGDSALYLCASSLGLTHPSGDPGNTIYFGEGSWLTVV.

The chain carries TRBV27 and TRBJ1-1, with 8 bases fitting TRBD1. Germline V gives CDR1 MNHEY, CDR2 SMNVEV (reference sequence). The junction had 3 bases not matched to a gene; V was cut back by 3 bases and J by 0 bases. The CDR3 has 15 amino acids. The CDR3, as DNA: TGTGCCAGCAGTTTCCGGGACAGGCTGAACACTGAAGCTTTCTTT. Amino acids: CASSFRDRLNTEAFF.

The V call is TRBV7-3, the J call TRBJ1-1; 8 nucleotides match TRBD1. This CDR3 comprises 15 residues. With 5 bases clipped from V and 4 bases from J, the junction kept 9 bases outside the gene matches. In germline, CDR1 is SGHTA, CDR2 FQGTGA. The CDR3 loop is CASSPFQGARTEAFF. CDR3 sequence (DNA): TGTGCCAGCAGCCCTTTCCAGGGGGCTCGCACTGAAGCTTTCTTT.

The chain carries TRBV9 and TRBJ2-1; TRBD2 matches 10 bases. The V segment lost 3 bases and the J segment 8 bases; nucleotides outside the gene matches: 14. The germline V gene has CDR1 SGDLS and CDR2 YYNGEE. This CDR3 comprises 17 residues. CDR3 loop: CASSGSPPSGSGYEQFF. In DNA form, the CDR3 reads TGTGCCAGCAGCGGTAGCCCCCCTAGCGGGAGCGGCTATGAGCAGTTCTTC.